This T cell receptor (beta chain) was identified during a study of blood T cell repertoires in COVID-19. Looking at the study overall: T cells, B-cell-depleted T cells, or PBMCs provided the cDNA or gDNA that served as material.

Clones were read by immunoSEQ multiplex PCR, and TCRdb kept only the in-frame ones, dropping some. In the table there are about 250,000 clones, around four fifths of which are singletons. J lost 7 bases, V lost 4 bases, and 5 bases had no gene match. The CDR3 spans 14 residues. The germline V gene encodes CDR1 SGHRS and CDR2 YFSETQ. The chain links TRBV5-1 to TRBJ2-5; TRBD2 matches at 12 bases. The sequenced sample consisted of peripheral blood. This receptor was taken from a man aged 80 or over with acute or convalescent COVID-19. CDR3 DNA sequence: TGCGCCAGCAGCCGACTAGCGGGAGACGGGACCCAGTACTTC. This gives the protein CASSRLAGDGTQYF.